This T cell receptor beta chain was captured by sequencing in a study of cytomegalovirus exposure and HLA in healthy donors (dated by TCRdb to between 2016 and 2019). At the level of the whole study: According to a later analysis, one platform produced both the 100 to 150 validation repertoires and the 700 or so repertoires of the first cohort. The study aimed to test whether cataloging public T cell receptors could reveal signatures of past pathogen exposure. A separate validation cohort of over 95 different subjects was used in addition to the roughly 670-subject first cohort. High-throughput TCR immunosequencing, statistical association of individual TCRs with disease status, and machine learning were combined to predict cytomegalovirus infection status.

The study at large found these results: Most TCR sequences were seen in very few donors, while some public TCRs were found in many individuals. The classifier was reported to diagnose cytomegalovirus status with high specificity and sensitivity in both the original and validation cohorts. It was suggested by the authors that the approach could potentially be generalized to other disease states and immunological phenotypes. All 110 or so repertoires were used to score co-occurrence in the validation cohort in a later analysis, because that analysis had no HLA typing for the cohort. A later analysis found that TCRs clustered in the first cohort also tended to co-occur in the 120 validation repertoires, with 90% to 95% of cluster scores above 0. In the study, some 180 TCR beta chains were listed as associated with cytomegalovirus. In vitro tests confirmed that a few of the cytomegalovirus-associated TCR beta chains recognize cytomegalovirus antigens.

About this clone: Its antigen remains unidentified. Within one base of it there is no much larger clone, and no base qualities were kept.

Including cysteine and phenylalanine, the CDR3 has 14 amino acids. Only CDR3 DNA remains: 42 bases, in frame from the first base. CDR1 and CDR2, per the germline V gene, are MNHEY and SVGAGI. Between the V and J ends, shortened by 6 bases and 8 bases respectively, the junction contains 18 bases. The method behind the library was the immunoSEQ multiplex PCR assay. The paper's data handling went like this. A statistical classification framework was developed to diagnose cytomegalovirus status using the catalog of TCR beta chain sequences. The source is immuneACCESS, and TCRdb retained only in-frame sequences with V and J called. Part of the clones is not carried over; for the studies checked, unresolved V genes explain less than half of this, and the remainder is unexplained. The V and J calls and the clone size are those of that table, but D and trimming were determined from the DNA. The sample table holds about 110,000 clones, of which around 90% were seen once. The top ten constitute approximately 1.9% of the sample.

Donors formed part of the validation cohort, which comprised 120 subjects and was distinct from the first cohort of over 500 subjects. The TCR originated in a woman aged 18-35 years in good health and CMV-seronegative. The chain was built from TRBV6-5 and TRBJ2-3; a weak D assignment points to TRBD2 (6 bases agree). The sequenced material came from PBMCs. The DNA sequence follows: TGTGCCAGCAGCTGGGACTCCGCACATAGTACGCAGTATTTT. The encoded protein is CASSWDSAHSTQYF.